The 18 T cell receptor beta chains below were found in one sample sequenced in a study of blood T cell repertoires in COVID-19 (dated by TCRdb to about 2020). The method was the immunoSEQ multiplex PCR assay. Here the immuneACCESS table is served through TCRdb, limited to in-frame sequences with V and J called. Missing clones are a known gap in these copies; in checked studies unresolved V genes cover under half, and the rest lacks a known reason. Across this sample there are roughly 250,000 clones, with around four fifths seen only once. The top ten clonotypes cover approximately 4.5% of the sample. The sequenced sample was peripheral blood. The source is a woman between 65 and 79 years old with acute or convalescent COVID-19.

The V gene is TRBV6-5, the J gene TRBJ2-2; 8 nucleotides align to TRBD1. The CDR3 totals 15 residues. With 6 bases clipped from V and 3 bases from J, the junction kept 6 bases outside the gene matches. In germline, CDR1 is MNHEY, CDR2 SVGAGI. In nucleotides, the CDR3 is TGTGCCAGCAGGAGACAGGGGATTTACACCGGGGAGCTGTTTTTT. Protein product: CASRRQGIYTGELFF.

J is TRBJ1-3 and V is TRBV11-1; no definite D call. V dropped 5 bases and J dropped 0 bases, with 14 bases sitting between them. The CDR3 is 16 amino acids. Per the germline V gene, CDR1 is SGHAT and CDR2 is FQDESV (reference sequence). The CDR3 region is CASSSGPSSSGNTIYF. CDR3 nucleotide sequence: TGTGCCAGCAGCAGTGGGCCGTCGAGCTCTGGAAACACCATATATTTT. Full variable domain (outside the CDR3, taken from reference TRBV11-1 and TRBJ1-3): EAEVAQSPRYKITEKSQAVAFWCDPISGHATLYWYRQILGQGPELLVQFQDESVVDDSQLPKDRFSAERLKGVDSTLKIQPAELGDSAMYLCASSSGPSSSGNTIYFGEGSWLTVV.

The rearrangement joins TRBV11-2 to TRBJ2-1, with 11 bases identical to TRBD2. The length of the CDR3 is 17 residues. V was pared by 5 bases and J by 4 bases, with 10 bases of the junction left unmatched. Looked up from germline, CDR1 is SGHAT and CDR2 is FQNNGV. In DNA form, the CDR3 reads TGTGCCAGCAGCCCGAAGGAATCTAGCGGGGGGTACAATGAGCAGTTCTTC. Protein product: CASSPKESSGGYNEQFF.

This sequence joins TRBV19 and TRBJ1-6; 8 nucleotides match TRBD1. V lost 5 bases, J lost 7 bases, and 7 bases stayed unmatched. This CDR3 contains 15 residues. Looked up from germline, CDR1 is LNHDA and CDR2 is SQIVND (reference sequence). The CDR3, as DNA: TGTGCCAGTAGTGAGGACAGGGCGGCGAATTCACCCCTCCACTTT. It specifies CASSEDRAANSPLHF.

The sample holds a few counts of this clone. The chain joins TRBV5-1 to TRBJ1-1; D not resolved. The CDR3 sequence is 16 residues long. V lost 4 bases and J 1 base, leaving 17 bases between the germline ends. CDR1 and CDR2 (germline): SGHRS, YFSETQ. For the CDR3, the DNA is TGCGCCAGCAGCACCGGAGAGGGTTTGGGGAACACTGAAGCTTTCTTT. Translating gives CASSTGEGLGNTEAFF.

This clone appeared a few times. The CDR3, as DNA: TGTGCCAGCAGCCAGGGCCTATCCGGGACAGGGCGCGGCTACACCTTC. It translates to CASSQGLSGTGRGYTF. The chain uses TRBV3-1 (or the pseudogene TRBV3-2) and TRBJ1-2, with 9 bases identical to TRBD1. The CDR3 has 16 residues. V shed 3 bases and J 8 bases; nucleotides not matched to a gene: 13. Germline V gene sequence: CDR1 LGHDT, CDR2 YNNKEL (reference sequence).

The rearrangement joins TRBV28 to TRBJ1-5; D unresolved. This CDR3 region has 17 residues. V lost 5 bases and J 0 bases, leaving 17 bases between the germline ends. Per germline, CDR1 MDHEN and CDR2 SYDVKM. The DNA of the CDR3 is TGTGCCAGCAGTAGCTTCGGGGTGCCATATAGCAATCAGCCCCAGCATTTT. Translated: CASSSFGVPYSNQPQHF. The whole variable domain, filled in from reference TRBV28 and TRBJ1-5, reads DVKVTQSSRYLVKRTGEKVFLECVQDMDHENMFWYRQDPGLGLRLIYFSYDVKMKEKGDIPEGYSVSREKKERFSLILESASTNQTSMYLCASSSFGVPYSNQPQHFGDGTRLSIL.

This chain's CDR3 is CASSSVPGNTIYF. The CDR3 nucleotides read TGTGCCAGTAGTTCGGTACCTGGAAACACCATATATTTT. The V call is TRBV19, the J call TRBJ1-3; no definite D call. Trimming took 5 bases from V and 2 from J, leaving 7 bases between them. Germline-derived CDR1 and CDR2 are LNHDA and SQIVND (reference sequence). The CDR3 sequence is 13 residues long.

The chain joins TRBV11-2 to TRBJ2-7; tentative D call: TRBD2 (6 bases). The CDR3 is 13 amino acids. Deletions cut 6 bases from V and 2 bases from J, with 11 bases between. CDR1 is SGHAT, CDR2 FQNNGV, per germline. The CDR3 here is CASRRTSTYEQYF. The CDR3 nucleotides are TGTGCCAGCAGGAGAACTAGCACCTACGAGCAGTACTTC. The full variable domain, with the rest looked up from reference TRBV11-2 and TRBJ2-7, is EAGVAQSPRYKIIEKRQSVAFWCNPISGHATLYWYQQILGQGPKLLIQFQNNGVVDDSQLPKDRFSAERLKGVDSTLKIQPAKLEDSAVYLCASRRTSTYEQYFGPGTRLTVT.

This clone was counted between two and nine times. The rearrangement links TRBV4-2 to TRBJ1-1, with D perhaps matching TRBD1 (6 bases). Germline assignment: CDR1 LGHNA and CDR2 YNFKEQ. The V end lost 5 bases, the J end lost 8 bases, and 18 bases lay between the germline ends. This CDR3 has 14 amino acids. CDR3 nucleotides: TGTGCCAGCAGCTATTTAGACAGGTCGGGAGAAGCTTTCTTT. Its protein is CASSYLDRSGEAFF.

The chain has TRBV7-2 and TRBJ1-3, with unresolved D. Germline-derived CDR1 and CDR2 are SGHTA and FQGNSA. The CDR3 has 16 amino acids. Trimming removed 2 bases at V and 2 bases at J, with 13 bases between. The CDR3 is CASSLLSGRTGNTIYF. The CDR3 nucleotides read TGTGCCAGCAGCTTACTCTCTGGCAGGACTGGAAACACCATATATTTT.

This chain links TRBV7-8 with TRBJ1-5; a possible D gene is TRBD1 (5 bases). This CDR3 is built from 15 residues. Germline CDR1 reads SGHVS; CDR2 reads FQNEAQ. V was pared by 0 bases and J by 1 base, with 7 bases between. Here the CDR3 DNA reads TGTGCCAGCAGCTTAGCCGGGGGAAGCAATCAGCCCCAGCATTTT. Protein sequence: CASSLAGGSNQPQHF.

CDR3 protein: CAWSVPGRGLGNSPLHF. CDR3 DNA sequence: TGTGCCTGGAGTGTACCGGGCAGGGGGCTAGGAAATTCACCCCTCCACTTT. The rearrangement uses TRBV30 and TRBJ1-6; TRBD1 matches at 8 bases. The CDR3 runs 17 residues. Germline V lookup: CDR1 GTSNPN, CDR2 SVGIG (reference sequence). J was trimmed by 7 bases and V by 0 bases; bases with no gene match: 11.

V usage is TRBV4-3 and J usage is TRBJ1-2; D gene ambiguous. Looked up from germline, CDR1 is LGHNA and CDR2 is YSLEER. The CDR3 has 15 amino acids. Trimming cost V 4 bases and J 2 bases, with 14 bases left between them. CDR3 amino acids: CASSLTLGSNYGYTF. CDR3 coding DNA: TGCGCCAGCAGCCTCACTTTGGGCTCGAACTATGGCTACACCTTC.

The CDR3 region is CASSWTGTLSNQPQHF. In DNA, the CDR3 is TGTGCCAGCAGTTGGACAGGGACGTTGAGCAATCAGCCCCAGCATTTT. This chain joins TRBV28 and TRBJ1-5; 8 bases are a match to TRBD1. Germline assignment: CDR1 MDHEN and CDR2 SYDVKM. V was pared by 4 bases and J by 1 base, with 6 bases of the junction left unmatched. The CDR3 has 16 residues.

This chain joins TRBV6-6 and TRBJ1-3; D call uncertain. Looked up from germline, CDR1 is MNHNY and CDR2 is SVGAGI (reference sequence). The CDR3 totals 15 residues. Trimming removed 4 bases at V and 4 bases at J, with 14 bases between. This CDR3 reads CASSSPGSSGNTIYF. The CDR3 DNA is TGTGCCAGCAGTTCCCCCGGGAGCTCCGGAAACACCATATATTTT.

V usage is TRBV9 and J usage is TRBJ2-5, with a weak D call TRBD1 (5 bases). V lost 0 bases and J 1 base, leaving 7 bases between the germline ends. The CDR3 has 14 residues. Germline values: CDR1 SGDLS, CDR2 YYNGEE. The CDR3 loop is CASSVEGIQETQYF. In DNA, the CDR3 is TGTGCCAGCAGCGTAGAGGGGATCCAAGAGACCCAGTACTTC. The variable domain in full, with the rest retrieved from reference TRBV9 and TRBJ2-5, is DSGVTQTPKHLITATGQRVTLRCSPRSGDLSVYWYQQSLDQGLQFLIQYYNGEERAKGNILERFSAQQFPDLHSELNLSSLELGDSALYFCASSVEGIQETQYFGPGTRLLVL.

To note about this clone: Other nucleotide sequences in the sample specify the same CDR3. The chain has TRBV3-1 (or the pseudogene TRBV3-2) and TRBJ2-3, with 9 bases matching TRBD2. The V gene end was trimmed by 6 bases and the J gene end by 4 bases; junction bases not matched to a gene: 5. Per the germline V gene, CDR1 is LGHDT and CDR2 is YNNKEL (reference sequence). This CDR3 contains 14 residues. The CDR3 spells CASSLRGGADTQYF. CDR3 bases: TGTGCCAGCAGTTTGCGGGGGGGCGCAGATACGCAGTATTTT.